This T cell receptor beta chain was recorded in a study of shared clonotypes between healthy human individuals (dated by TCRdb to about 2020). Regarding the complete study: The cohort included a few men and a couple of women between 18 and 49 years of age. Leukapheresis yielded between about 0.8 and 9.5 billion PBMCs per donor. To increase sequencing depth and limit assay-specific biases, TCR repertoire library preparation and sequencing were carried out by different laboratories using diverse techniques. To estimate repertoire size and how much clonotype sharing occurs between individuals, the study deeply sequenced the blood TCR repertoires of 4 to 6 healthy adults. For each donor, CD4 naive and CD4 memory were each given three plates, CD8 naive was given two plates, and CD8 memory was given one plate.

The donors were healthy, HIV-negative adults with no recently reported acute infections or vaccinations. All donors were Caucasian adults living in Nashville, Tennessee, USA. CD4+ T cells were enriched by magnetic negative selection, after which naive cells were positively selected on CD45RA and the negative fraction was taken as the memory subset. After blood collection by leukapheresis, PBMCs were isolated using Ficoll-Histopaque density gradient centrifugation and then cryopreserved in the vapor phase of liquid nitrogen. Analytical flow cytometry was used to check the purity and quantity of every magnetically sorted T cell population. Genomic DNA was isolated from each sorted fraction and quantified by UV absorbance on a Nanodrop 2000c. TCR CDR3 regions were amplified from genomic DNA by multiplex PCR using the deep immunoSEQ assay. Genomic DNA extracted from each cell subset was distributed evenly over all wells of several immunoSEQ 96-well plates, and each plate served as one replicate. Each replicate PCR for sorted subsets received around 200 ng genomic DNA, equal to some 32,000 T cell genomes. The purified libraries were quantified using a Qubit 3.0 fluorometer, sized with a Bioanalyzer 2100, and then quantified again using the KAPA Library Quantification kit. Every immunoSEQ 96-well plate was sequenced on a dedicated single-read 150-cycle Illumina NextSeq 550 flow cell. Under the source paper's analysis protocol: Because the immunoSEQ output held only junctional sequences and lacked quality scores, the filtering could not match the filtering applied to full-length reads. Sequences were annotated with PyIR, a Python wrapper for IgBLAST v1.9, and V/J genes and CDR3 were assigned using IMGT germline references. Any read was removed if the V/J assignment was weak (E-value above 1e-6), the CDR3 was missing, or the read contained stop codons, out-of-frame junctions, or ambiguous translated residues. V3J clonotypes were defined by identical inferred V gene, J gene, and CDR3 amino acid sequence. To compute the percentage overlap between repertoires, the number of shared unique clonotypes was divided by the size of the smaller repertoire. Three approaches were used to assess repertoire richness: RTK rarefaction, the Chao1 estimator, and Recon v2.1 estimates of unobserved clonotypes. Generation probabilities for all TCRbeta clonotypes obtained by the gDNA method from a handful of donors were computed using OLGA. The source is immuneACCESS, and TCRdb retained only in-frame sequences with V and J called. Part of the clones is not carried over; for the studies checked, unresolved V genes explain less than half of this, and the remainder is unexplained. V, J and clone size derive from that table, while D and trimming were established from the DNA sequence. The sample contains some 980,000 clones, approximately 80% of them found a single time. The top ten hold approximately 1.5% of the sample.

As regards this clone: What antigen it recognizes has not been identified. Base qualities were left out, and no much larger clone turns up one base away.

The CDR3 starts with the cysteine, ends with the phenylalanine, and has 14 residues. Only the CDR3 DNA stays, 42 bases, in frame from base 1. Trimming accounts for 3 bases at V and 3 bases at J, while the number of junction bases matched to no gene is 1. The germline V gene sets CDR1 to SGHVS and CDR2 to FQNEAQ. General findings and caveats noted by the study authors: The genetic and exposure-history diversity represented was limited by the small number of donors. Across four donors, about 5.2% of naive CD4, 3% to 4% of naive CD8, approximately 2.5% of memory CD4, and 0.4% to 0.45% of memory CD8 clonotypes were shared. Naive subsets generally had larger estimated clonotype richness than memory subsets. Rarefaction of sorted-subset datasets indicated incomplete sequencing despite the large sequencing depth. Sampling was limited to blood, and TCR repertoires in tissue likely differ from TCR repertoires in blood. Pairwise subsampling led to the expectation that sequencing depth would affect the degree of clonotype sharing among donors. Clonotypes shared by all four sorted-subset donors showed higher generation probabilities than non-shared clonotypes.

Recombination joined TRBV7-8 with TRBJ1-5, with 8 junctional bases fitting TRBD1. The sequenced sample was memory CD4+ T cells sorted from blood. The cell subset or site label for this specimen denotes: CD45RA-negative fraction. The origin of this receptor is a man younger than 30 in good health. The DNA is as follows: TGTGCCAGCAGCTTGGGACAGGACAATCAGCCCCAGCATTTT. Translated, this gives CASSLGQDNQPQHF.